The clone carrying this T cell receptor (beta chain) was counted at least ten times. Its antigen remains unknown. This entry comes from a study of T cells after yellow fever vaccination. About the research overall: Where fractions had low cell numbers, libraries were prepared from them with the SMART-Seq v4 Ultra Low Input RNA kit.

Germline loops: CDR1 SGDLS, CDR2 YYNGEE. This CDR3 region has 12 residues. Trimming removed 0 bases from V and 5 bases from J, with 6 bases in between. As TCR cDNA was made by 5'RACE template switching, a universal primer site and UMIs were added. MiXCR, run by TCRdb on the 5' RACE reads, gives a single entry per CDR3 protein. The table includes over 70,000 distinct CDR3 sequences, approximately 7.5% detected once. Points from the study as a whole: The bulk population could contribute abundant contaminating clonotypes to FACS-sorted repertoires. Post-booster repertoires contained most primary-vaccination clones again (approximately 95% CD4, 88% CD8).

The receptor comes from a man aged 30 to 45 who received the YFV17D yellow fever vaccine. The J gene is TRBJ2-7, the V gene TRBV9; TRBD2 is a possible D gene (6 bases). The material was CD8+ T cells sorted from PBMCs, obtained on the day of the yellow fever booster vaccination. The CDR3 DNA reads TGTGCCAGCAGCGTAGGGGGGGACGAGCAGTACTTC. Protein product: CASSVGGDEQYF.